The source of this T cell receptor (beta chain) is a study of T-cell reconstitution after alpha-beta-depleted transplantation in children. Unmatched junction bases numbered 11, after V lost 3 bases and J lost 5 bases. CDR3 length: 15 residues. Germline loops: CDR1 DFQATT, CDR2 SNEGSKA (reference sequence). Points from the study as a whole: Approximately two months post-transplant, alpha-beta T cells reportedly originated from several hundred expanded graft clones. T-cell numbers and diversity one year post-transplant derived largely from freshly generated T cells. Surviving recipient T cells and thymic progenitors accounted for the high day-60 TCRbeta diversity observed in some patients.

Unique molecular identifiers were incorporated into the prepared TCRbeta library. TCRdb processed the PCR reads anew with MiXCR; each CDR3 protein has one entry. The repertoire holds 600,000 to 800,000 distinct CDR3 sequences, with roughly 14% as singletons. This clonotype was counted between two and nine times. What it recognizes is unknown. This receptor was identified in a girl aged 2 to 9 with congenital amegakaryocytic thrombocytopenia, due to receive a stem cell transplant. The chain employs TRBV20-1 and TRBJ2-7, with TRBD1 matching over 9 bases. This sample comprised PBMCs, obtained before TCRalphabeta/CD19-depleted stem cell transplant. CDR3 loop: CSARREGTGIHEQYF. The CDR3 DNA reads as TGCAGTGCTAGGAGGGAGGGGACAGGGATCCACGAGCAGTACTTC.